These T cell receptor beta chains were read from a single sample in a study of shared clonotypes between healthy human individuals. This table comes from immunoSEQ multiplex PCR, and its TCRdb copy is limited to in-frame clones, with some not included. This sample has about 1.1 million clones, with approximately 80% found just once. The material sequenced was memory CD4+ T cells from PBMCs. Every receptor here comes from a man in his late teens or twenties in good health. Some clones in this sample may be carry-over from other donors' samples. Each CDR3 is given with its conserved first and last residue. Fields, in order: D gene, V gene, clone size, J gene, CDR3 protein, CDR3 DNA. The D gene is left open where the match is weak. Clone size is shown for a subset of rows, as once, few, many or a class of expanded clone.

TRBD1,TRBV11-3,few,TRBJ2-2,CASSLGNRGDTGELFF,TGTGCCAGCAGCTTAGGCAACAGGGGGGACACCGGGGAGCTGTTTTTT
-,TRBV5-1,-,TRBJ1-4,CASSLAPSAAREKLFF,TGCGCCAGCAGCTTGGCCCCATCGGCGGCTAGAGAAAAACTGTTTTTT
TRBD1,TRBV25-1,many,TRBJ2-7,CASSGGTGLYEQYF,TGTGCCAGCAGTGGAGGGACAGGCCTTTACGAGCAGTACTTC
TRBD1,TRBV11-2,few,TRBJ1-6,CASSLDQTGGHSPLHF,TGTGCCAGCAGCCTAGACCAGACAGGGGGCCATTCACCCCTCCACTTT
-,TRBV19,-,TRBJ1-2,CASTKGGLDYGYTF,TGTGCCAGTACCAAGGGGGGGCTTGACTATGGCTACACCTTC
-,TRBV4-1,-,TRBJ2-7,CASSQPLTTYTPYEQYF,TGCGCCAGCAGCCAACCCCTAACGACTTACACCCCCTACGAGCAGTACTTC
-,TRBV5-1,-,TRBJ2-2,CASSLAGHGAGELFF,TGCGCCAGCAGCTTGGCCGGACACGGCGCCGGGGAGCTGTTTTTT
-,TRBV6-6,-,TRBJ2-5,CASSPSDRQETQYF,TGTGCCAGCAGTCCCTCCGACAGACAAGAGACCCAGTACTTC
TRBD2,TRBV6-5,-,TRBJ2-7,CASRSSGRAYEQYF,TGTGCCAGCAGGAGTAGCGGGAGAGCCTACGAGCAGTACTTC
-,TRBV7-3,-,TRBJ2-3,CASTPGGSRTDTQYF,TGTGCCAGCACCCCCGGGGGCAGCAGGACAGATACGCAGTATTTT
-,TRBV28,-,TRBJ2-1,CASSSLRGRAGEQFF,TGTGCCAGCAGTTCCCTCAGGGGGAGGGCCGGTGAGCAGTTCTTC
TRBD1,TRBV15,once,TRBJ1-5,CATSRVTGDQPQHF,TGTGCCACCAGCAGAGTTACAGGGGATCAGCCCCAGCATTTT
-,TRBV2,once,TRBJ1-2,CASRGGDYGYTF,TGTGCCAGCAGGGGAGGGGACTATGGCTACACCTTC
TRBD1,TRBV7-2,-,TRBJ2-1,CASSLRTGNNEQFF,TGTGCCAGCAGCTTACGGACAGGGAACAATGAGCAGTTCTTC
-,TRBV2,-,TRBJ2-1,CATRIEALSYNEQFF,TGTGCCACCCGAATCGAGGCCCTTTCCTACAATGAGCAGTTCTTC
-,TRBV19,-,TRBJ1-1,CASMDLSRNTEAFF,TGTGCCAGTATGGATCTATCTCGGAACACTGAAGCTTTCTTT
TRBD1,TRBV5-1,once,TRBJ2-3,CASSWVDREADTQYF,TGCGCCAGCAGCTGGGTGGACAGGGAAGCAGATACGCAGTATTTT
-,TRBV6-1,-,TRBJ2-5,CASSEAPSSRPETQYF,TGTGCCAGCAGTGAAGCACCCAGTTCGCGGCCAGAGACCCAGTACTTC
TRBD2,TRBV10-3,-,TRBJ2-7,CAISEQAGIYEQYF,TGTGCCATCAGTGAACAAGCGGGGATCTACGAGCAGTACTTC
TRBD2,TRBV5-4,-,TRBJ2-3,CASSYKLAGVTDTQYF,TGTGCCAGCAGCTACAAACTAGCGGGAGTGACAGATACGCAGTATTTT
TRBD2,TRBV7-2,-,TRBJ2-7,CASSLTRSGSGYEQYF,TGTGCCAGCAGCTTAACGAGGAGCGGGAGTGGGTACGAGCAGTACTTC
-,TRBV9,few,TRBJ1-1,CASSVERSGPIYPIF,TGTGCCAGCAGCGTAGAAAGGTCCGGACCGATCTACCCCATCTTT
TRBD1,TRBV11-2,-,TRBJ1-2,CASSPGTGRSGYTF,TGTGCCAGCAGCCCCGGGACAGGGAGGAGCGGCTACACCTTC
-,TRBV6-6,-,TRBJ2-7,CASSLSTNYEQYF,TGTGCCAGCAGTTTGTCAACCAACTACGAGCAGTACTTC
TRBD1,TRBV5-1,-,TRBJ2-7,CASSPRTGGSEQYF,TGCGCCAGCAGCCCCAGGACAGGGGGGAGCGAGCAGTACTTC
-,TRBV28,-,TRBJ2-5,CASSKTRGETQYF,TGTGCCAGCAGTAAAACCAGGGGAGAGACCCAGTACTTC
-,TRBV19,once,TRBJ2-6,CASLRADSGANVLTF,TGTGCCAGCCTCCGGGCTGACTCTGGGGCCAACGTCCTGACTTTC
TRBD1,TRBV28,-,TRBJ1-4,CASRTGVEKLFF,TGTGCCAGCAGGACAGGGGTTGAAAAACTGTTTTTT
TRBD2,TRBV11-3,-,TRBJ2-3,CASSLAGGADTQYF,TGTGCCAGCAGCTTAGCGGGAGGGGCAGATACGCAGTATTTT
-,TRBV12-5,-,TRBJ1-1,CASGTGNTEAFF,TGTGCTAGTGGGACAGGTAACACTGAAGCTTTCTTT
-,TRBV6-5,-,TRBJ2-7,CASSYQRATTPYEQYF,TGTGCCAGCAGTTACCAGCGGGCCACCACCCCCTACGAGCAGTACTTC
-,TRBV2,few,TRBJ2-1,CASSELVGTNNEQFF,TGTGCCAGCAGTGAACTGGTAGGCACAAATAATGAGCAGTTCTTC
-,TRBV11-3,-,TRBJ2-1,CASSHGGNEQFF,TGTGCCAGCAGCCATGGGGGGAATGAGCAGTTCTTC
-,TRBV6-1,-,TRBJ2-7,CASSEGHTGYEQYF,TGTGCCAGCAGTGAAGGCCATACAGGCTACGAGCAGTACTTC
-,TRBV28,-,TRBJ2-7,CASRTGPSDEQYF,TGTGCCAGCAGGACGGGACCGAGCGACGAGCAGTACTTC
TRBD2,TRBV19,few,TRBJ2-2,CASSGPSGVNTGELFF,TGTGCCAGTAGTGGTCCTAGCGGGGTGAACACCGGGGAGCTGTTTTTT
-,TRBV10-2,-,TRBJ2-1,CASSEGLRPRSSYNEQFF,TGCGCCAGCAGTGAGGGTCTGCGGCCTAGGAGCTCCTACAATGAGCAGTTCTTC
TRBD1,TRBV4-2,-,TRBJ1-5,CASSQDSPDRGPLYSNQPQHF,TGTGCCAGCAGCCAAGATTCTCCGGACAGGGGGCCCCTATATAGCAATCAGCCCCAGCATTTT
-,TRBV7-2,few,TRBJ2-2,CASSLAGSLGNTGELFF,TGTGCCAGCAGCTTAGCGGGCAGCCTGGGGAACACCGGGGAGCTGTTTTTT
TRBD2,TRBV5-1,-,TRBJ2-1,CASSTKPGLASIEQFF,TGCGCCAGCAGCACTAAACCGGGACTAGCTTCCATTGAGCAGTTCTTC
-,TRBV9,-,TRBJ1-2,CASSVASVRGYTF,TGTGCCAGCAGCGTAGCTTCGGTTCGAGGCTACACCTTC
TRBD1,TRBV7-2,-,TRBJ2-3,CASKRDSQTDTQYF,TGTGCCAGCAAACGGGACAGCCAGACAGATACGCAGTATTTT
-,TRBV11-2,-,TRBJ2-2,CASSLNHWGDTGELFF,TGTGCCAGCAGCTTAAATCACTGGGGTGACACCGGGGAGCTGTTTTTT
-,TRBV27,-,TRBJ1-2,CASSLRREAYGYTF,TGTGCCAGCAGTTTACGGAGGGAGGCCTATGGCTACACCTTC
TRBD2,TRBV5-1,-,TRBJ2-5,CASSPGLAGGPKETQYF,TGCGCCAGCAGCCCCGGACTAGCGGGAGGACCCAAAGAGACCCAGTACTTC
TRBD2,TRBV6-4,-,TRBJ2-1,CASSVTSGSTNEQFF,TGTGCCAGCAGTGTTACTAGCGGGAGTACGAATGAGCAGTTCTTC
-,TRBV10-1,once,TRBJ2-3,CASSERSGITDTQYF,TGCGCCAGCAGTGAGAGAAGCGGAATCACAGATACGCAGTATTTT
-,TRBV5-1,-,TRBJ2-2,CASSLVLATNTGELFF,TGCGCCAGCAGCTTGGTGCTAGCTACGAACACCGGGGAGCTGTTTTTT
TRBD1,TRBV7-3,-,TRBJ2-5,CASSITGGLETQYF,TGTGCCAGCAGCATTACAGGGGGCTTAGAGACCCAGTACTTC
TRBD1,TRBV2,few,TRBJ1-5,CASSEFFTGGNQPQHF,TGTGCCAGCAGTGAATTTTTTACAGGGGGCAATCAGCCCCAGCATTTT
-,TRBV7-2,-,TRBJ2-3,CASSLLQTDYTDTQYF,TGTGCCAGCAGCCTCTTACAGACGGACTACACAGATACGCAGTATTTT
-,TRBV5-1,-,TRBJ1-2,CASSPRQERYGYTF,TGCGCCAGCAGCCCCCGACAGGAGCGCTATGGCTACACCTTC